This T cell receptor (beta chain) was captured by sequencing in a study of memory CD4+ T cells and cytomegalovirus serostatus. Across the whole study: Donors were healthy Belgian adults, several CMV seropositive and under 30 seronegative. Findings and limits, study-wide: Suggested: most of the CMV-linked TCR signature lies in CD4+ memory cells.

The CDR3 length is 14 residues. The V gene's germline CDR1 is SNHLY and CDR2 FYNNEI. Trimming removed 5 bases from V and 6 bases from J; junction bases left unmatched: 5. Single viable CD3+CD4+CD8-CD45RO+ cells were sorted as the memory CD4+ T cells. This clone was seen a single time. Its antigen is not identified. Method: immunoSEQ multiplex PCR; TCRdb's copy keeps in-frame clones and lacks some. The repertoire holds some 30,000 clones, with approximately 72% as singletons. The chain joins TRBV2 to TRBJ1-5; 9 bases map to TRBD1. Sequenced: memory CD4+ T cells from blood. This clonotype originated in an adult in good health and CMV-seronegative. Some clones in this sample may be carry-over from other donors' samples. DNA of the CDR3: TGTGCCAGCAGTAAGGACAGGGGTGTTCAGCCCCAGCATTTT. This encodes CASSKDRGVQPQHF.